Included here is one TCR beta chain sequence, with context. Its antigen is as yet unknown. These data belong to a study of OX40 agonist ivuxolimab in advanced cancers. Whole-study findings and limits: The work left the antigen specificity of expanded peripheral T cells undetermined. Both blood CD4+ and CD8+ T cells showed clonal growth by week 6 at 0.1 to 3.0 mg/kg. There were, on average, more expanded clones in CD8+ T cells than in CD4+.

The protocol was immunoSEQ multiplex PCR, while the TCRdb copy is restricted to in-frame clones and leaves out a portion. The sample lists approximately 120,000 clones; around 93% were seen once. Autoimmune disease history or systemic immunosuppression barred patients. The V and J ends lost 1 base and 3 bases, in that order; junction bases with no gene match: 15. Germline loops: CDR1 SGHDN, CDR2 FVKESK. The CDR3 is made up of 20 amino acids. The V call is TRBV14, the J call TRBJ1-2; TRBD1 matches at 12 bases. Source: CD4+ or CD8+ T cells sorted from blood, taken in a trial of the OX40 agonist ivuxolimab. This sequence originates from an adult with an advanced solid tumor such as melanoma, head and neck, liver or kidney cancer. This chain's CDR3 is CASSQGKAGTGGEVDYGYTF. CDR3 nucleotide sequence: TGTGCCAGCAGCCAAGGGAAGGCCGGGACAGGGGGCGAGGTGGACTATGGCTACACCTTC.